These T cell receptor beta chains were read from a single sample in a study of graft-versus-host responses after intestinal transplantation. Antigen specificity for these receptors is unknown. Measured with immunoSEQ multiplex PCR; TCRdb has only the in-frame clones, and not every one. In the table there are about 120,000 clones, roughly 95% of which are singletons. The sequencing used unstimulated CD8+ T cells sorted from spleen or lymph node cells, collected before intestinal transplant. The receptors stem from a human donor who received an intestinal transplant. CDR3s include the opening cysteine and the closing phenylalanine or tryptophan. The D gene is left open where the match is weak. Size values are once, few and many counts, or a class for expanded clones, and some rows have none.

length	V	D	size	J	CDR3	DNA
16	TRBV2	TRBD1	once	TRBJ1-1	CASSHPGQGRDTEAFF	TGTGCCAGCAGTCACCCGGGACAGGGTAGGGACACTGAAGCTTTCTTT
14	TRBV4-1	NA	NA	TRBJ2-7	CASSQDLILYEQYF	TGCGCCAGCAGCCAAGATTTGATTTTATACGAGCAGTACTTC
15	TRBV6-1	TRBD1	once	TRBJ2-1	CASRYTGGEYNEQFF	TGTGCCAGCAGGTATACAGGGGGCGAGTACAATGAGCAGTTCTTC
14	TRBV6-6	NA	NA	TRBJ2-3	CASSYMRVGDTQYF	TGTGCCAGCAGTTATATGCGGGTGGGAGATACGCAGTATTTT
15	TRBV6-1	TRBD2	once	TRBJ2-1	CASTGGTTPYSEQFF	TGTGCCAGCACCGGAGGGACTACCCCCTACAGTGAGCAGTTCTTC
12	TRBV4-2	NA	NA	TRBJ1-2	CASKGENYGYTF	TGTGCCTCCAAGGGGGAAAACTATGGCTACACCTTC
14	TRBV27	TRBD1	once	TRBJ2-7	CASSKRDRSYEQYF	TGTGCCAGCAGTAAAAGGGACAGATCCTACGAGCAGTACTTC
13	TRBV25-1	TRBD1	NA	TRBJ1-1	CASSAGTVLEAFF	TGTGCCAGCAGTGCCGGGACAGTCCTTGAAGCTTTCTTT
15	TRBV4-1	TRBD2	NA	TRBJ2-5	CASSQVAGGEETQYF	TGCGCCAGCAGCCAGGTAGCGGGAGGTGAAGAGACCCAGTACTTC
14	TRBV9	NA	NA	TRBJ1-4	CASSAQGISEKLFF	TGTGCCAGCAGCGCCCAGGGGATAAGTGAAAAACTGTTTTTT
15	TRBV6-5	NA	NA	TRBJ2-7	CASSYSSGKRDEQYF	TGTGCCAGCAGTTACTCGTCCGGGAAGCGCGACGAGCAGTACTTC
11	TRBV7-9	NA	NA	TRBJ1-1	CASSETPEAFF	TGTGCCAGCAGCGAGACCCCTGAAGCTTTCTTT
15	TRBV5-6	NA	NA	TRBJ2-1	CASSLGTGLYNEQFF	TGTGCCAGCAGCTTGGGTACGGGACTCTACAATGAGCAGTTCTTC
13	TRBV6-6	NA	NA	TRBJ2-3	CASSYSAADTQYF	TGTGCCAGCAGTTACTCGGCGGCAGATACGCAGTATTTT
14	TRBV10-3	TRBD2	NA	TRBJ2-3	CAIASGRSTDTQYF	TGTGCCATAGCTAGCGGGCGTAGCACAGATACGCAGTATTTT
16	TRBV11-1	TRBD2	NA	TRBJ2-1	CASSLQRDFSYNEQFF	TGTGCCAGCAGCTTACAGCGGGATTTCTCCTACAATGAGCAGTTCTTC